The 19 T cell receptor beta chains listed next were all sequenced from one sample in a study of regulatory T cells in long-lasting Graves disease (dated by TCRdb to about 2021). The sample's time point label, decoded: persistent/refractory GD, antithyroid drugs over 5 years with positive TRAb. For both TCR sequencing and RNA sequencing, RNA was extracted from PBMCs in TRIzol. The receptor library was made with multiplex PCR. The data were produced on an Illumina HiSeq 4000. TCR beta libraries were built with iRepertoire HTBI primers and Arm-PCR amplification of CDR3 regions. TCRdb's own reprocessing of the public reads used fastp at Q25 and MiXCR and kept productive beta chains. When rows share a CDR3 protein, they turn into one entry using the most common DNA and genes. The sample contains roughly 400,000 distinct CDR3 sequences, about 20% of them found a single time. Around 20% of the sample is taken by the ten largest.

This specimen consisted of peripheral blood mononuclear cells (PBMCs), obtained when the disease was refractory, from a patient treated with antithyroid drugs. These receptors came from a female donor with Graves disease.

This chain connects TRBV6-1 to TRBJ1-2; tentative D call: TRBD1 (6 bases). Germline CDR1 reads MNHNS; CDR2 reads SASEGT. V was clipped by 7 bases and J by 4 bases, with 13 bases between them. This CDR3 is built from 13 residues. The CDR3 nucleotides are TGTGCCAGCACCGAGACAGGTCTCTATGGCTACACCTTC. Encoded protein: CASTETGLYGYTF.

This clonotype was seen many times. The J gene is TRBJ2-6, the V gene TRBV7-8, with 8 nucleotides matching TRBD1. Germline V lookup: CDR1 SGHVS, CDR2 FQNEAQ. This CDR3 is 16 amino acids long. Germline trimming cut 5 bases from V and 2 bases from J; bases unmatched to any gene: 5. CDR3 sequence: CASSQPGQAGANVLTF. CDR3 in DNA: TGTGCCAGCAGCCAGCCGGGACAGGCTGGGGCCAACGTCCTGACTTTC.

This clonotype was seen more than once but under ten times. The chain links TRBV28 to TRBJ1-4; no firm D call. This CDR3 is built from 14 residues. Per germline, CDR1 MDHEN and CDR2 SYDVKM. Trimming took off 6 bases at V and 4 bases at J, with 12 bases between the two ends. CDR3 DNA sequence: TGTGCCAGCAGCCCTGGGGTAGTTAATGAAAAACTGTTTTTT. This translates into CASSPGVVNEKLFF.

CDR3 in DNA: TGTGCCAGCAGTTTAAGCGTAAGGGTTTACGAGCAGTACTTC. Its translation is CASSLSVRVYEQYF. The genes are TRBV12-3 or TRBV12-4 and TRBJ2-7, with D unresolved. The CDR3 spans 14 residues. The V end lost 2 bases, the J end lost 4 bases, and 12 bases lay between the germline ends.

This clonotype was recorded many times. This rearrangement joins TRBV28 to TRBJ2-7; TRBD1 might be the D (6 bases). The germline V gene has CDR1 MDHEN and CDR2 SYDVKM. V lost 5 bases to trimming and J lost 1 base, with 12 bases between them. The CDR3 sequence is 14 residues long. The CDR3 DNA sequence: TGTGCCAGCAGTATAGGACAGTGGTCCTACGAGCAGTACTTC. Amino acid sequence: CASSIGQWSYEQYF.

The CDR3 loop reads CSAGRGIGTGELFF. The CDR3, as DNA: TGCAGCGCCGGTCGCGGGATCGGCACCGGGGAGCTGTTTTTT. V usage is TRBV29-1 and J usage is TRBJ2-2, with D perhaps matching TRBD2 (6 bases). Germline V CDR1 and CDR2: SQVTM, ANQGSEA. Trimming pared 7 bases from V and 4 bases from J, leaving 16 bases between. The CDR3 has 14 amino acids.

The V gene is TRBV7-2, the J gene TRBJ2-2, with 8 bases lining up with TRBD2. The CDR3 spans 16 residues. V lost 3 bases to trimming and J lost 1 base; unmatched junction nucleotides: 4. CDR1 SGHTA and CDR2 FQGNSA come from the germline V gene. CDR3 sequence: CASSLGAGGNTGELFF. CDR3 DNA: TGTGCCAGCAGCTTGGGCGCGGGAGGGAACACCGGGGAGCTGTTTTTT.

This clonotype was seen at least ten times. The J gene is TRBJ1-1, the V gene TRBV19; no firm D call. Trimming took off 6 bases at V and 3 bases at J, with 11 bases between the two ends. The CDR3 length is 13 residues. Germline CDR1 and CDR2: LNHDA and SQIVND (reference sequence). The CDR3: CASRRDSDTEAFF. The DNA of the CDR3 is TGTGCCAGTAGGAGGGATTCTGACACTGAAGCTTTCTTT.

The chain links TRBV7-2 to TRBJ1-1, with D perhaps TRBD1 (6 bases). The CDR3 totals 14 residues. Germline V lookup: CDR1 SGHTA, CDR2 FQGNSA. Trimming removed 2 bases from V and 5 bases from J, with 12 bases in between. The CDR3 region has the DNA TGTGCCAGCAGCTTAAAGGCAGGGGTTACTGAAGCTTTCTTT. Translation gives CASSLKAGVTEAFF. Drawing the rest from reference TRBV7-2 and TRBJ1-1, the complete variable domain is GAGVSQSPSNKVTEKGKDVELRCDPISGHTALYWYRQSLGQGLEFLIYFQGNSAPDKSGLPSDRFSAERTGGSVSTLTIQRTQQEDSAVYLCASSLKAGVTEAFFGQGTRLTVV.

In the case of this clonotype: A read error is possible here, since a much larger clone lies one base away. The V gene is TRBV28, the J gene TRBJ2-7; weak D call: TRBD1 (5 bases). V shed 8 bases and J shed 3 bases, with 14 bases lying between them. The germline gives CDR1 MDHEN, CDR2 SYDVKM. The CDR3 is 13 amino acids. The DNA of the CDR3 is TGTGCCAGCGATGCTGGACACCTCTACGAGCAGTACTTC. Amino acid sequence: CASDAGHLYEQYF.

This chain links TRBV28 with TRBJ2-1; TRBD2 matches 7 bases. CDR1 is MDHEN and CDR2 is SYDVKM in the germline V gene. V lost 5 bases and J lost 6; bases outside the gene matches: 10. The CDR3 runs to 15 residues. For the CDR3, the DNA is TGTGCCAGCAGTCCCGGTAGCGGGTGGTCCAATGAGCAGTTCTTC. Its translation: CASSPGSGWSNEQFF.

The chain is built from TRBV19 and TRBJ1-5; D unresolved. Trimming stripped 7 bases from V and 0 bases from J, with 19 bases between. Germline V gene sequence: CDR1 LNHDA, CDR2 SQIVND (reference sequence). The CDR3 is 17 residues long. The CDR3 sequence: CASTLYAGIYSNQPQHF. CDR3 sequence (DNA): TGTGCCAGTACCTTATACGCGGGGATCTATAGCAATCAGCCCCAGCATTTT.

This clonotype was counted a single time. The chain carries TRBV28 and TRBJ2-7; D ambiguous. The CDR3 covers 13 residues. V gave up 6 bases and J gave up 5 bases, with 14 bases separating them. CDR1 MDHEN and CDR2 SYDVKM come from the germline V gene. The CDR3 nucleotides read TGTGCCAGCAGCACACCAAGGTCCCACGAGCAGTACTTC. This translates into CASSTPRSHEQYF.

This clonotype was detected many times. The rearrangement joins TRBV28 to TRBJ2-6, with 9 positions matching TRBD1. V was clipped by 6 bases and J by 1 base; unmatched bases: 10. The CDR3 is made up of 18 amino acids. Germline-derived CDR1 and CDR2 are MDHEN and SYDVKM. The CDR3 DNA reads as TGTGCCAGCAGAGATACAGGGGGCCCTGGTTCTGGGGCCAACGTCCTGACTTTC. It specifies CASRDTGGPGSGANVLTF.

In its sample, this clonotype was seen a few times. V gene TRBV4-3 combines with J gene TRBJ1-1, with D possibly TRBD1 on 5 matching bases. The CDR3 extends over 17 amino acids. V was trimmed by 0 bases and J by 0 bases, leaving 14 bases between them. Per the germline V gene, CDR1 is LGHNA and CDR2 is YSLEER. The DNA of the CDR3 is TGCGCCAGCAGCCAAGAAGGGCAGGGACTCATGAACACTGAAGCTTTCTTT. Translated: CASSQEGQGLMNTEAFF.

V usage is TRBV2 and J usage is TRBJ2-6, with a weak D call TRBD2 (5 bases). The ends were cut back, 8 bases at V and 4 bases at J, with 15 bases in the middle. The CDR3 loop spans 15 amino acids. Germline values: CDR1 SNHLY, CDR2 FYNNEI. CDR3 nucleotides: TGTGCCAGCTCACCCCAGAGGGCCGGGGCCAACGTCCTGACTTTC. This gives the protein CASSPQRAGANVLTF.

This clonotype was seen only a few times. This sequence joins TRBV7-6 and TRBJ1-4; D remains ambiguous. V was shortened by 3 bases and J by 0 bases, with 8 bases between the two germline ends. Germline CDR1 is SGHVS and CDR2 is FNYEAQ. The CDR3 length is 15 residues. CDR3 in DNA: TGTGCCAGCAGCTTTGGTGATGCAACTAATGAAAAACTGTTTTTT. The encoded protein is CASSFGDATNEKLFF.

The J gene is TRBJ2-5, the V gene TRBV20-1; D ambiguous. The germline V and J ends were trimmed by 6 bases and 5 bases, with 19 bases remaining between them. The CDR3 is 14 residues long. Germline values: CDR1 DFQATT, CDR2 SNEGSKA (reference sequence). The CDR3 region has the DNA TGCAGTGCCGACGGGCACTCGGACCGGGAGACCCAGTACTTC. Its translation is CSADGHSDRETQYF.

The V and J genes are TRBV15 and TRBJ2-7; no clear D gene. Germline CDR1 LNHNV, CDR2 YYDKDF (reference sequence). CDR3 size: 14 residues. The V gene lost 1 base and the J gene lost 0 bases, with 7 bases spanning the gap. The DNA for the CDR3 is TGTGCCACCAGCAGAGGGACGGACTCCTACGAGCAGTACTTC. Translating gives CATSRGTDSYEQYF.